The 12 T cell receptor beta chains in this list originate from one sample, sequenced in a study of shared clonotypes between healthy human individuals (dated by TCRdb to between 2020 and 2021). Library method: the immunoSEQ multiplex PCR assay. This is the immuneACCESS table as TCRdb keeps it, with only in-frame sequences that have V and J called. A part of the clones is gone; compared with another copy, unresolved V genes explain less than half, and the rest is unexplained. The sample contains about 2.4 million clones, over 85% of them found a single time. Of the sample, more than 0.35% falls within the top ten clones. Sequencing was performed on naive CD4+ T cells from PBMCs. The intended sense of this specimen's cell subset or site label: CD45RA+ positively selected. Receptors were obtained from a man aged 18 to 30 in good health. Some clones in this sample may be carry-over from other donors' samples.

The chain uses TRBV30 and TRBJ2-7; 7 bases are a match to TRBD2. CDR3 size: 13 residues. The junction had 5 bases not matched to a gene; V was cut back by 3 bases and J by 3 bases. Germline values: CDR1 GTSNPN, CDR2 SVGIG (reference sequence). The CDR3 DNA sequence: TGTGCCTGGAGAGGGGCGGGAGACTACGAGCAGTACTTC. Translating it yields CAWRGAGDYEQYF.

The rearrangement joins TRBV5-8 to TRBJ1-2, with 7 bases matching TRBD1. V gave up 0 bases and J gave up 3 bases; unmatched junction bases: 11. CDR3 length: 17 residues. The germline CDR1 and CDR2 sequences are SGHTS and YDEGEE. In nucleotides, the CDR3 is TGTGCCAGCAGCTTGGCTCGACCGGGACAGACGGACTATGGCTACACCTTC. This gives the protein CASSLARPGQTDYGYTF.

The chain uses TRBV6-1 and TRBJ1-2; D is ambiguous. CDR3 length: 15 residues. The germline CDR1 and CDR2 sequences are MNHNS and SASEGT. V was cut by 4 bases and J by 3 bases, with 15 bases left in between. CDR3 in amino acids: CASSGSALRHYGYTF. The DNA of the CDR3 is TGTGCCAGCAGTGGATCGGCCCTTCGTCACTATGGCTACACCTTC.

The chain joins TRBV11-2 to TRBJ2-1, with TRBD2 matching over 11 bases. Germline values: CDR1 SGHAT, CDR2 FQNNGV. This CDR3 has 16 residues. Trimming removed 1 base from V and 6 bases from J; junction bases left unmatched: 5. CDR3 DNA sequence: TGTGCCAGCAGCTTAGCTGGGACTAGCGGTTTCAATGAGCAGTTCTTC. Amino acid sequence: CASSLAGTSGFNEQFF.

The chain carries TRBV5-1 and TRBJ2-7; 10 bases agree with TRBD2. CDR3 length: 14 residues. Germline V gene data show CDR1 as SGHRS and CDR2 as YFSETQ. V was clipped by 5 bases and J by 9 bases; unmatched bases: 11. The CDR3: CASRDPSGSWLQYF. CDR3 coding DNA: TGCGCCAGCAGAGATCCTAGCGGGAGTTGGCTGCAGTACTTC.

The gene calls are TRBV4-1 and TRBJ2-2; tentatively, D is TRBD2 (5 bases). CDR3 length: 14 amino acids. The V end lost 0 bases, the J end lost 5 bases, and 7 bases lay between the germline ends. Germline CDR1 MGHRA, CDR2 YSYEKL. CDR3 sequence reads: CASSQDEGTGELFF. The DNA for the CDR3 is TGCGCCAGCAGCCAAGACGAGGGTACCGGGGAGCTGTTTTTT.

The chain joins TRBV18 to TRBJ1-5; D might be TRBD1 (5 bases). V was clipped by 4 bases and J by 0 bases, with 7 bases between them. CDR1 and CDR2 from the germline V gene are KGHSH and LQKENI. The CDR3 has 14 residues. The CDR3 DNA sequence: TGTGCCAGCTCACGTGGGGGTAGCAATCAGCCCCAGCATTTT. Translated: CASSRGGSNQPQHF.

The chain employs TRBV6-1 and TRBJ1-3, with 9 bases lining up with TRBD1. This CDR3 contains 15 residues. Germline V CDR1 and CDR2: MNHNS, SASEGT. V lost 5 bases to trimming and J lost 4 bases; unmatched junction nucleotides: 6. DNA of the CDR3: TGTGCCAGCAGTCTAGGGACAGGGAGCGGAAACACCATATATTTT. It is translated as CASSLGTGSGNTIYF.

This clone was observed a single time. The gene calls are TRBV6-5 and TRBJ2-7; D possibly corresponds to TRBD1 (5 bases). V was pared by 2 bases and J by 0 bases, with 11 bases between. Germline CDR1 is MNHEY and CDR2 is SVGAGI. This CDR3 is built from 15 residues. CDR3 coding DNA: TGTGCCAGCAGTTACCCCCAGGGAACCTCCTACGAGCAGTACTTC. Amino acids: CASSYPQGTSYEQYF.

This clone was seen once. The CDR3 loop reads CASSDSQGAAQIEAFF. Here the CDR3 DNA reads TGTGCCAGCAGTGACTCGCAGGGGGCCGCCCAGATTGAAGCTTTCTTT. The rearrangement joins TRBV6-4 to TRBJ1-1, with 8 bases identical to TRBD1. CDR1 MRHNA and CDR2 SNTAGT come from the germline V gene. The junction had 10 bases not matched to a gene; V was cut back by 0 bases and J by 7 bases. The CDR3 is 16 amino acids.

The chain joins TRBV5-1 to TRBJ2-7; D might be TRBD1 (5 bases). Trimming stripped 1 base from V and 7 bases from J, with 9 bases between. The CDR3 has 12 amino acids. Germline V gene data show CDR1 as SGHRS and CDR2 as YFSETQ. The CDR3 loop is CASSLQGFEQYF. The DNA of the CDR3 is TGCGCCAGCAGCTTGCAGGGCTTTGAGCAGTACTTC. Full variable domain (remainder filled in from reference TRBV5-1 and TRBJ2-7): KAGVTQTPRYLIKTRGQQVTLSCSPISGHRSVSWYQQTPGQGLQFLFEYFSETQRNKGNFPGRFSGRQFSNSRSEMNVSTLELGDSALYLCASSLQGFEQYFGPGTRLTVT.

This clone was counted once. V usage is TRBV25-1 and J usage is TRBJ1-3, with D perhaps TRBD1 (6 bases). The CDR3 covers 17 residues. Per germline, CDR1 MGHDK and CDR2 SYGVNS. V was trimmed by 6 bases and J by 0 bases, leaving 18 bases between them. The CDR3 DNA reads TGTGCCAGCAGCTTAGGGGGGGTAGGTGGCTCTGGAAACACCATATATTTT. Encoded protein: CASSLGGVGGSGNTIYF.